Below are 21 T cell receptor beta chains sequenced from a single sample in a study of T cell responses to AZD1222 COVID-19 vaccine. Produced via immunoSEQ multiplex PCR; TCRdb's table is partial and in-frame only. The sample lists 40,000 to 45,000 clones; 83% were seen once. Source: peripheral blood, taken on day 0 of AZD1222 vaccination. Every receptor here comes from an adult in good health.

This clone was found a few times. This rearrangement joins TRBV7-9 to TRBJ1-6; 10 bases fit TRBD1. Trimming cost V 5 bases and J 7 bases; bases outside gene matches: 8. The germline V gene has CDR1 SEHNR and CDR2 FQNEAQ (reference sequence). The CDR3 totals 16 residues. Here the CDR3 DNA reads TGTGCCAGCAGCCCCCGTTCGGGACAGGGGAATTCACCCCTCCACTTT. This translates into CASSPRSGQGNSPLHF.

This clone was observed once. In nucleotides, the CDR3 is TGCGCCAGCAGCCAAGTGGACGGTGCCTACAATGAGCAGTTCTTC. Protein sequence: CASSQVDGAYNEQFF. V is TRBV4-3 and J is TRBJ2-1; no definite D call. Germline V CDR1 and CDR2: LGHNA, YSLEER. The CDR3 covers 15 residues. Between the trimmed V and J ends, which lost 1 base and 2 bases, there was a span of 9 bases.

This clone qualifies as medium-sized. The chain recombines TRBV6-6 with TRBJ2-7, with D tentatively TRBD1 (5 bases). Trimming left V 2 bases short and J 1 base short, with 15 bases between. The CDR3 extends over 16 amino acids. CDR1 and CDR2 (germline): MNHNY, SVGAGI (reference sequence). In DNA, the CDR3 is TGTGCCAGCAGTTACCCTTACAGGACGCCATCCTACGAGCAGTACTTC. Amino acid sequence: CASSYPYRTPSYEQYF.

The rearrangement links TRBV6-5 to TRBJ2-1, with D possibly being TRBD2 (6 bases). The germline gives CDR1 MNHEY, CDR2 SVGAGI. The CDR3 extends over 15 amino acids. Trimming left V 6 bases short and J 4 bases short, with 16 bases between. CDR3 sequence: CASSPTAGAYNEQFF. CDR3 bases: TGTGCCAGCAGCCCCACAGCGGGCGCGTACAATGAGCAGTTCTTC.

In this sample, this clone turned up a few times. The V gene is TRBV4-1, the J gene TRBJ2-3; D unclear. The V gene lost 3 bases and the J gene lost 7 bases, with 5 bases spanning the gap. CDR1 MGHRA and CDR2 YSYEKL come from the germline V gene. The CDR3 is 11 amino acids. The CDR3 is CASSQAYTQYF. In nucleotides, the CDR3 is TGCGCCAGCAGCCAGGCTTATACGCAGTATTTT.

The chain combines TRBV3-1 (or the pseudogene TRBV3-2) with TRBJ2-7, with D maybe TRBD2 (5 bases). V lost 1 base and J 4 bases, leaving 5 bases between the germline ends. The CDR3 is 12 residues long. The V gene's germline CDR1 is LGHDT and CDR2 YNNKEL (reference sequence). The CDR3 loop is CASSQAGYEQYF. CDR3 in DNA: TGTGCCAGCAGCCAAGCGGGGTACGAGCAGTACTTC.

The V and J genes are TRBV10-3 and TRBJ2-3; D call uncertain. The V gene's germline CDR1 is ENHRY and CDR2 SYGVKD. The CDR3 runs 17 residues. V was clipped by 0 bases and J by 6 bases, with 19 bases between them. DNA of the CDR3: TGTGCCATCAGTGAGTCGCTCGCCCAGGCCGTTGTGGATACGCAGTATTTT. It translates to CAISESLAQAVVDTQYF.

This chain connects TRBV6-2 or TRBV6-3 to TRBJ2-3; D not resolved. Per the germline V gene, CDR1 is MNHEY and CDR2 is SVGEGT. Deletions cut 3 bases from V and 10 bases from J, with 14 bases between. The CDR3 runs to 13 residues. The CDR3 region is CASSYVGATAQYF. CDR3 coding DNA: TGTGCCAGCAGTTATGTCGGAGCCACGGCGCAGTATTTT.

The chain recombines TRBV30 with TRBJ2-7; D not certain. The V end was cut by 0 bases, the J end by 2 bases, with 5 bases between. The germline V gene has CDR1 GTSNPN and CDR2 SVGIG (reference sequence). The CDR3 covers 12 residues. The DNA for the CDR3 is TGTGCCTGGAGTGTAGGGCCCTACGAGCAGTACTTC. This encodes CAWSVGPYEQYF.

This clone was recorded only once. This rearrangement joins TRBV19 to TRBJ1-2, with D tentatively TRBD1 (5 bases). V was pared by 6 bases and J by 2 bases, with 10 bases between. This CDR3 contains 13 residues. The germline CDR1 and CDR2 sequences are LNHDA and SQIVND (reference sequence). CDR3 loop: CASSDSSNYGYTF. The CDR3 DNA is TGTGCCAGTAGCGACAGTTCCAACTATGGCTACACCTTC.

The V call is TRBV6-6, the J call TRBJ2-7; 7 bases line up with TRBD2. The CDR3 spans 12 residues. V shed 6 bases, J shed 5 bases, and the junction held 4 bases outside the gene matches. Germline V gene data show CDR1 as MNHNY and CDR2 as SVGAGI (reference sequence). CDR3 region: CASSRTSDEQYF. The DNA of the CDR3 is TGTGCCAGCAGCCGAACTAGCGACGAGCAGTACTTC.

The CDR3, as DNA: TGTGCCTGGAGTGTTGGAGGGGACTCCTACGAGCAGTACTTC. Amino acid sequence: CAWSVGGDSYEQYF. V gene TRBV30 combines with J gene TRBJ2-7; possibly TRBD2 for D (6 bases). V was pared by 0 bases and J by 0 bases, with 9 bases between. CDR1 and CDR2 (germline): GTSNPN, SVGIG (reference sequence). The CDR3 totals 14 residues.

The chain couples TRBV7-6 to TRBJ2-5, with 10 bases matching TRBD2. The CDR3 contains 18 residues. CDR1 SGHVS and CDR2 FNYEAQ come from the germline V gene. Trimming removed 5 bases from V and 5 bases from J; junction bases left unmatched: 17. The CDR3: CASSTRLAGGVLSETQYF. In DNA form, the CDR3 reads TGTGCCAGCAGCACACGACTAGCGGGTGGGGTTCTTTCCGAGACCCAGTACTTC.

The gene calls are TRBV30 and TRBJ1-5, with D possibly being TRBD1 (5 bases). CDR1 is GTSNPN and CDR2 is SVGIG in the germline V gene (reference sequence). The V gene lost 5 bases and the J gene lost 2 bases, with 10 bases spanning the gap. This CDR3 is 13 amino acids long. CDR3 DNA sequence: TGTGCCTGGCAGCGGGACGGCAATCAGCCCCAGCATTTT. Translating it yields CAWQRDGNQPQHF.

Only one count was recorded for this clone. V and J are TRBV29-1 and TRBJ2-3; D possibly corresponds to TRBD1 (6 bases). V lost 2 bases to trimming and J lost 1 base, with 16 bases between them. Germline V lookup: CDR1 SQVTM, CDR2 ANQGSEA. This CDR3 has 16 amino acids. This CDR3 reads CSVETYRVGGTDTQYF. Written as DNA, the CDR3 is TGCAGCGTTGAAACGTACAGGGTTGGAGGCACAGATACGCAGTATTTT.

The chain employs TRBV5-1 and TRBJ1-2; maybe TRBD1 (6 bases). The CDR3 spans 15 residues. V was shortened by 4 bases and J by 3 bases, with 16 bases between the two germline ends. Germline V gene sequence: CDR1 SGHRS, CDR2 YFSETQ. Written as DNA, the CDR3 is TGCGCCAGCAGCACATCAGGGGCGCTGGACTATGGCTACACCTTC. Residues: CASSTSGALDYGYTF.

The chain joins TRBV2 to TRBJ2-1; D perhaps matches TRBD2 (6 bases). V was pared by 4 bases and J by 7 bases, with 11 bases between. The germline V gene has CDR1 SNHLY and CDR2 FYNNEI. The CDR3 extends over 13 amino acids. In DNA, the CDR3 is TGTGCCAGCAGTGGGGACTCCCATAATGAGCAGTTCTTC. It is translated as CASSGDSHNEQFF.

CDR3: CAISRGLVQGLLAEQYF. The CDR3 nucleotides read TGTGCCATCAGTAGAGGGTTAGTACAGGGCCTCCTCGCCGAGCAGTACTTC. V usage is TRBV10-3 and J usage is TRBJ2-7; D perhaps matches TRBD1 (6 bases). The CDR3 runs to 17 residues. CDR1 is ENHRY and CDR2 is SYGVKD in the germline V gene. V was shortened by 5 bases and J by 6 bases, with 26 bases between the two germline ends.

CDR3 region: CASHDGTGEQFF. The CDR3 nucleotides are TGTGCCAGCCATGACGGGACAGGTGAGCAGTTCTTC. The chain combines TRBV2 with TRBJ2-1; 8 bases line up with TRBD1. CDR1 is SNHLY, CDR2 FYNNEI, per germline. There are 12 residues in the CDR3. With 8 bases clipped from V and 9 bases from J, the junction kept 6 bases outside the gene matches.

The table lists this clone with a few counts. The chain couples TRBV28 to TRBJ2-1, with 11 bases matching TRBD2. The ends lost 6 bases at V and 4 bases at J; junction bases unmatched: 5. Germline V gives CDR1 MDHEN, CDR2 SYDVKM. The CDR3 loop spans 15 amino acids. This CDR3 is CASRPTSGAYNEQFF. The DNA for the CDR3 is TGTGCCAGCAGGCCGACTAGCGGGGCTTACAATGAGCAGTTCTTC.

The rearrangement joins TRBV7-9 to TRBJ2-1; 10 bases agree with TRBD2. This CDR3 is 16 amino acids long. J gave up 12 bases and V 5 bases, and 16 bases lay outside the gene matches. Germline values: CDR1 SEHNR, CDR2 FQNEAQ (reference sequence). The CDR3 reads CASSAREGLAGVWQFF. DNA of the CDR3: TGTGCCAGCAGCGCCCGGGAAGGGCTAGCGGGAGTTTGGCAGTTCTTC.